This T cell receptor (beta chain) is from a study of OX40 agonist ivuxolimab in advanced cancers. This table comes from immunoSEQ multiplex PCR, and its TCRdb copy is limited to in-frame clones, with some not included. The profile shows tens of thousands of clones, almost 90% of them singletons. V was pared by 8 bases and J by 2 bases, with 11 bases between. The CDR3 is 13 residues long. Germline V CDR1 and CDR2: SNHLY, FYNNEI. V and J are TRBV2 and TRBJ2-3; weak D call: TRBD1 (6 bases). This receptor was taken from an adult with an advanced solid tumor such as melanoma, head and neck, liver or kidney cancer. Sequenced here: CD4+ or CD8+ T cells sorted from blood, sampled in a trial of the OX40 agonist ivuxolimab. CDR3 sequence: CASVRGYTDTQYF. CDR3 in DNA: TGTGCCAGCGTCAGGGGATACACAGATACGCAGTATTTT.